The sequence of this T cell receptor beta chain was determined in a study of molecular identifiers for immune sequencing clone quantification. The V gene end was trimmed by 6 bases and the J gene end by 6 bases; junction bases not matched to a gene: 11. CDR3 length: 15 amino acids. The germline CDR1 and CDR2 sequences are WSHSY and SAAADI. As to this clonotype: Its antigen is as yet unknown.

Study-level findings and limits: Effector cells had over 98% of their molecules in clones above 20 RNA copies, while naive cells had under 1%.

The authors built bulk TCR libraries by previously described methods with listed TCR primers. TCRdb ran MiXCR on the PCR reads and lists one entry per CDR3 protein. The sample includes roughly 100,000 distinct CDR3 sequences, 35% of them seen just once. This receptor was obtained from a human donor in good health. Some libraries in this study had Jurkat cell RNA spiked in. Sequences were obtained from naive CD8+ T cells from blood, with Jurkat cell RNA spiked in. Subset described: FACS-sorted CD8+CD4-CCR7+CD45RA+ naive T cells. This chain joins TRBV10-2 and TRBJ1-5, with TRBD1 identical over 7 bases. The CDR3 spells CASRADRVRGQPQHF. The DNA for the CDR3 is TGCGCCAGCAGAGCCGACAGGGTTAGAGGTCAGCCCCAGCATTTT.